The clone carrying this TCR beta chain was recorded many times. This specimen belongs to a study of molecular identifiers for immune sequencing clone quantification. Preparation of the bulk TCR libraries relied on previously described methods and listed TCR primers. One entry per CDR3 protein results from TCRdb running MiXCR on the PCR reads. There are tens of thousands of distinct CDR3 sequences in the sample; approximately 18% occur only once, and approximately 1.5% lies in the top ten. The TCR originated in a human donor in good health. Some libraries in this study had Jurkat cell RNA spiked in. Sequencing input: naive CD8+ T cells from blood, with Jurkat cell RNA spiked in. Subset specified: FACS-sorted CD8+CD4-CCR7+CD45RA+ naive T cells.

For the CDR3, the DNA is TGCGCCAGCAGCCAACAAAGTGCGGTTTCCTACGAGCAGTACTTC. It translates to CASSQQSAVSYEQYF. This chain uses TRBV4-1 with TRBJ2-7; no clear D gene. The CDR3 covers 15 residues. Deletions cut 2 bases from V and 1 base from J, with 12 bases between. CDR1 is MGHRA, CDR2 YSYEKL, per germline.